This T cell receptor (beta chain) was recorded in a study of OX40 agonist ivuxolimab in advanced cancers. Study details: Hepatocellular carcinoma, melanoma, renal cell or head and neck cancer was diagnosed in the dose-escalation patients. General study findings and limits: Within 6 weeks, CD4+ and CD8+ blood T cells expanded clonally at 0.1 to 3.0 mg/kg.

Turning to this clone: The antigen is unknown.

TCRdb keeps only in-frame clones here, not all; method: immunoSEQ multiplex PCR. The sample shows about 69,000 clones, about 80% of them seen only once. The specimen was CD4+ or CD8+ T cells sorted from blood, collected in a trial of the OX40 agonist ivuxolimab. The sequence came from an adult with an advanced solid tumor such as melanoma, head and neck, liver or kidney cancer.

Here the CDR3 DNA reads TGTGCCAGCTCACCATCTTCGCCGAAGGATGAGCAGTTCTTC. It specifies CASSPSSPKDEQFF. This rearrangement joins TRBV18 to TRBJ2-1, with D unresolved. V shed 2 bases and J shed 8 bases, with 13 bases lying between them. Germline loops: CDR1 KGHSH, CDR2 LQKENI. This CDR3 contains 14 residues.